Presented here are 14 T cell receptor beta chains from one specimen sequenced in a study of control samples from healthy donors and cancer patients. Sequencing used immunoSEQ multiplex PCR; TCRdb keeps in-frame clones, though not all of them. This sample has about 150,000 clones, with 91% found just once. Sequencing was carried out using blood. Receptors were obtained from a man younger than 45 in good health.

CDR3 sequence (DNA): TGTGCCAGCAGCTCCTCGAAAGGGGAATCAAATGAAAAACTGTTTTTT. Translated: CASSSSKGESNEKLFF. The rearrangement joins TRBV5-6 to TRBJ1-4, with D tentatively TRBD1 (5 bases). V was cut by 3 bases and J by 5 bases, with 17 bases left in between. The CDR3 sequence is 16 residues long. The germline V gene has CDR1 SGHDT and CDR2 YYEEEE.

This clone was detected only a few times. The rearrangement links TRBV9 to TRBJ2-3, with D tentatively TRBD2 (6 bases). The CDR3 sequence is 16 residues long. Per the germline V gene, CDR1 is SGDLS and CDR2 is YYNGEE. Trimming removed 0 bases at V and 0 bases at J, with 11 bases between. CDR3 nucleotides: TGTGCCAGCAGCGTAGGGCGGGGCTACAGCACAGATACGCAGTATTTT. Its protein product is CASSVGRGYSTDTQYF.

V usage is TRBV7-3 and J usage is TRBJ2-3, with 7 bases matching TRBD1. The trim removed 5 bases at V and 4 bases at J, leaving 3 bases unmatched. This CDR3 is 13 amino acids long. CDR1 and CDR2 (germline): SGHTA, FQGTGA. The DNA for the CDR3 is TGTGCCAGCAGCGCTCAGGGGGCAGATACGCAGTATTTT. This encodes CASSAQGADTQYF.

The J gene is TRBJ1-3, the V gene TRBV7-8; D ambiguous. Germline values: CDR1 SGHVS, CDR2 FQNEAQ. CDR3 size: 16 residues. V lost 1 base and J lost 3, with 13 bases in between. The DNA for the CDR3 is TGTGCCAGCAGCTTAGAGGAGTTTCACTTTGGAAACACCATATATTTT. It translates to CASSLEEFHFGNTIYF.

This clone was counted a few times. Written as DNA, the CDR3 is TGTGCCAGCAGTTTAAGGCAGGACGAGCAGTACTTC. Translated, it gives CASSLRQDEQYF. The chain recombines TRBV12-3 or TRBV12-4 with TRBJ2-7; the D is unclear. Trimming stripped 2 bases from V and 5 bases from J, with 7 bases between. This CDR3 region has 12 residues.

This chain uses TRBV19 with TRBJ2-7; maybe TRBD1 (6 bases). CDR3 length: 13 residues. Trimming shortened V by 7 bases and J by 3 bases, and 13 bases separated the two germline ends. The germline V gene encodes CDR1 LNHDA and CDR2 SQIVND (reference sequence). CDR3 protein: CASNSRDNYEQYF. The CDR3, as DNA: TGTGCCAGTAACAGCCGGGACAACTACGAGCAGTACTTC.

V is TRBV21-1 and J is TRBJ2-6; the table's D call, TRBD1, was not checked against the DNA. TRBV21-1 is marked as a pseudogene. This CDR3 is 16 amino acids long. This CDR3 is CASSKTGLSGANVLTF. Here the CDR3 DNA reads TGTGCCAGCAGCAAGACAGGTCTATCTGGGGCCAACGTCCTGACTTTC.

As for this clone: The sample has other DNA sequences that encode this CDR3 too. This chain connects TRBV28 to TRBJ2-7; 10 positions agree with TRBD2. The V segment lost 4 bases and the J segment 2 bases; nucleotides outside the gene matches: 8. In germline, CDR1 is MDHEN, CDR2 SYDVKM. The CDR3 has 16 residues. DNA for the CDR3: TGTGCCAGCAGTTCCCCTCGGACTAGCGGAACCTACGAGCAGTACTTC. This gives the protein CASSSPRTSGTYEQYF.

This sequence joins TRBV3-1 (or the pseudogene TRBV3-2) and TRBJ2-1, with D hard to call. The germline V gene encodes CDR1 LGHDT and CDR2 YNNKEL (reference sequence). Trimming removed 11 bases from V and 5 bases from J, with 10 bases in between. CDR3 length: 11 residues. The CDR3 DNA sequence: TGTGCCGTCCGGGTCGACAATGAGCAGTTCTTC. Amino acids: CAVRVDNEQFF.

The genes are TRBV27 and TRBJ1-3; 9 bases agree with TRBD1. Germline CDR1 reads MNHEY; CDR2 reads SMNVEV (reference sequence). Losses at the gene ends were 9 bases for V and 4 bases for J; bases not matched to a gene: 7. The CDR3 runs 14 residues. In nucleotides, the CDR3 is TGTGCCAGGCCTAGGGACAGGGAGGGAAACACCATATATTTT. Translated, it gives CARPRDREGNTIYF.

This clone was counted a single time. The rearrangement links TRBV28 to TRBJ2-3; D is undetermined. Trimming cost V 8 bases and J 3 bases, with 12 bases left between them. Looked up from germline, CDR1 is MDHEN and CDR2 is SYDVKM. The CDR3 has 13 amino acids. The CDR3 reads CASGASRTDTQYF. As DNA, the CDR3 is TGTGCCAGCGGAGCGAGTAGGACAGATACGCAGTATTTT.

For the CDR3, the DNA is TGTGCCAGCAGTTCCCCGCTGACAGGGCGTGCAGATACGCAGTATTTT. This gives the protein CASSSPLTGRADTQYF. V is TRBV28 and J is TRBJ2-3; 7 bases line up with TRBD1. Germline CDR1 reads MDHEN; CDR2 reads SYDVKM. The CDR3 is 16 residues long. V was pared by 4 bases and J by 4 bases, with 11 bases of the junction left unmatched.

The chain uses TRBV6-5 and TRBJ1-3, with no clear D. Looked up from germline, CDR1 is MNHEY and CDR2 is SVGAGI. The CDR3 runs 16 residues. Trimming stripped 0 bases from V and 2 bases from J, with 11 bases between. The CDR3 DNA reads TGTGCCAGCAGTTACTCGCGGGGTACTGCTGGAAACACCATATATTTT. The encoded protein is CASSYSRGTAGNTIYF.

The genes are TRBV2 and TRBJ2-7; 11 positions agree with TRBD1. Germline CDR1 and CDR2: SNHLY and FYNNEI. This CDR3 is built from 14 residues. V lost 7 bases, J lost 7 bases, and 9 bases stayed unmatched. The CDR3 bases are TGTGCCAGCATCGTAGGACAGGGGGCAAGGGAGCAGTACTTC. It encodes CASIVGQGAREQYF.